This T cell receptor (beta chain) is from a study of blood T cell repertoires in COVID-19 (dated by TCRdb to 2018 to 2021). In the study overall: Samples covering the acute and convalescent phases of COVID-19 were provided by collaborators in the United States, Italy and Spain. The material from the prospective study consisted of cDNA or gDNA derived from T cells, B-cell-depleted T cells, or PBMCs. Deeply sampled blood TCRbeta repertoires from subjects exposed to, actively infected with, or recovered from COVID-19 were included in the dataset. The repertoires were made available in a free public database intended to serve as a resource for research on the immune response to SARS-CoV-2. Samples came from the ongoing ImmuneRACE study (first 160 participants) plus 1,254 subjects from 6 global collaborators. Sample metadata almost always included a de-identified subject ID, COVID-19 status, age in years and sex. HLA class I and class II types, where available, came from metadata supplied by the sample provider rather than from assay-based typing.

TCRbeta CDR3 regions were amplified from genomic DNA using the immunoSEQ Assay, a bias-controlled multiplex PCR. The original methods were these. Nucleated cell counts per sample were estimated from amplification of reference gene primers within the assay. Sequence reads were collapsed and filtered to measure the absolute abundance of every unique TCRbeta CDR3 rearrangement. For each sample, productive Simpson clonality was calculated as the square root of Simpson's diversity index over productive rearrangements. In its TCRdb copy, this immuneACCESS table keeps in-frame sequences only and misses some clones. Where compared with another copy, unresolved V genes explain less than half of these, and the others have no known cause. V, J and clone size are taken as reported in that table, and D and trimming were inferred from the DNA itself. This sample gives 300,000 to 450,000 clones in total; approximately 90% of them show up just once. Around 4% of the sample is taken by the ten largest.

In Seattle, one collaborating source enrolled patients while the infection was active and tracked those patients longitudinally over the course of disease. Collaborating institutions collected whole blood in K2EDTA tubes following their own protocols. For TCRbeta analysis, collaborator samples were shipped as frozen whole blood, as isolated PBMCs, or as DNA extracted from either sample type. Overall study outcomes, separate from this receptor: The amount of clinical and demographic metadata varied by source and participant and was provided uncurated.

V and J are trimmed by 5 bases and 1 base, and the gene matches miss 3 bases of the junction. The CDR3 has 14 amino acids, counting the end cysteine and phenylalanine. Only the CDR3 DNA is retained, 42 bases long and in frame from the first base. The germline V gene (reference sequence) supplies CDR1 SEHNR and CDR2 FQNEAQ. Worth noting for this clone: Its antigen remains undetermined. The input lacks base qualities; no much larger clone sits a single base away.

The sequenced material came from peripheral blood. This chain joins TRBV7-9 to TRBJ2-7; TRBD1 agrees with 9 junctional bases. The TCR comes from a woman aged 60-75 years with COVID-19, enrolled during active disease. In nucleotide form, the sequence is TGTGCCAGCAGCCCCGACAGGGGGTCCTACGAGCAGTACTTC. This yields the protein CASSPDRGSYEQYF.